Listed below are T cell receptor beta chains from one sample, sequenced in a study of regulatory T cells in long-lasting Graves disease. TCRdb itself ran the multiplex PCR reads through MiXCR, one entry per CDR3 protein. Here the sample spans hundreds of thousands of distinct CDR3 sequences, about 15% being singletons. The data were also submitted as part of a second study, on T cells in Graves' hyperthyroidism and ophthalmopathy.

The sample was peripheral blood mononuclear cells (PBMCs), taken at new diagnosis, from a patient treated with antithyroid drugs. Receptor source: a man between 18 and 29 years old with Graves disease. CDR3s leave out the opening cysteine and the closing phenylalanine or tryptophan. Fields, in order: D gene, J gene, V gene, CDR3 protein. The D gene is left open where the match is weak.

D: .; J: TRBJ1-2; V: TRBV10-3; CDR3: ATGSQAGGYT
D: TRBD2; J: TRBJ2-1; V: TRBV27; CDR3: ASRPTSGGHNEQF
D: .; J: TRBJ1-4; V: TRBV7-9; CDR3: ASSAPGYRNEKLF
D: TRBD1; J: TRBJ2-5; V: TRBV28; CDR3: ASSDWQGEIETQY
D: .; J: TRBJ1-5; V: TRBV4-1; CDR3: ASSQAGGPQH
D: .; J: TRBJ1-5; V: TRBV12-3/TRBV12-4; CDR3: ASSSASQPQH
D: .; J: TRBJ2-1; V: TRBV4-1; CDR3: ASSQDTRDSWNEQF
D: TRBD1; J: TRBJ2-7; V: TRBV6-2/TRBV6-3; CDR3: ASNDNRPRDRSYEQY
D: TRBD2; J: TRBJ2-3; V: TRBV5-1; CDR3: ASRPERDTDTQY
D: .; J: TRBJ2-2; V: TRBV30; CDR3: AWSLGVSTGELF
D: TRBD1; J: TRBJ1-1; V: TRBV12-3/TRBV12-4; CDR3: ASSLDHPATGLNTEAF
D: TRBD1; J: TRBJ1-2; V: TRBV12-3/TRBV12-4; CDR3: ASGTGHGYT
D: TRBD2; J: TRBJ2-7; V: TRBV9; CDR3: ASSPTSAYYEQY
D: .; J: TRBJ1-1; V: TRBV28; CDR3: ASSVRPTEAF
D: TRBD1; J: TRBJ2-2; V: TRBV5-1; CDR3: ASNDQGAMNTGELF
D: .; J: TRBJ2-1; V: TRBV3-1; CDR3: ASRQGSSPPPAQF
D: TRBD1; J: TRBJ1-4; V: TRBV11-2; CDR3: ASSWDRGSGKLF
D: TRBD2; J: TRBJ2-1; V: TRBV5-1; CDR3: VSSLARGLAGAEQF
D: .; J: TRBJ2-7; V: TRBV11-1; CDR3: ASSWTSLEQY
D: .; J: TRBJ1-2; V: TRBV30; CDR3: AWDTGLGYT
D: .; J: TRBJ1-2; V: TRBV28; CDR3: ASSSTARATYGYT
D: TRBD1; J: TRBJ1-5; V: TRBV20-1; CDR3: SAEDRGFGNQPQH
D: .; J: TRBJ2-1; V: TRBV20-1; CDR3: SARLDRGTHNEQF
D: TRBD2; J: TRBJ2-1; V: TRBV12-3/TRBV12-4; CDR3: ASSNPETSGRAREQF
D: .; J: TRBJ1-1; V: TRBV28; CDR3: ASSYVSTEAF
D: TRBD2; J: TRBJ2-1; V: TRBV5-1; CDR3: ASSLALGGAYNEQF
D: TRBD2; J: TRBJ2-4; V: TRBV12-3/TRBV12-4; CDR3: ASRAGLLDIQY
D: TRBD1; J: TRBJ2-7; V: TRBV30; CDR3: AWSVKAGQGASGQY
D: TRBD1; J: TRBJ2-1; V: TRBV28; CDR3: ASSLLDRDYNEQF
D: .; J: TRBJ2-1; V: TRBV7-3; CDR3: ASSPTYATYNEQF
D: TRBD2; J: TRBJ2-7; V: TRBV28; CDR3: ASTPSGTSVPTYEQY
D: .; J: TRBJ2-7; V: TRBV11-2; CDR3: ASSSLFGLTRLEQY
D: .; J: TRBJ2-5; V: TRBV7-3; CDR3: ASSPMGLGETQY
D: .; J: TRBJ2-3; V: TRBV4-2; CDR3: ASSQEVRDTQY
D: .; J: TRBJ1-5; V: TRBV28; CDR3: ASRPQGAQPQH
D: TRBD1; J: TRBJ1-2; V: TRBV29-1; CDR3: SVDAGGYGYT
D: TRBD2; J: TRBJ2-2; V: TRBV5-1; CDR3: ASRVAIASGKSDTGELF
D: .; J: TRBJ2-7; V: TRBV6-7; CDR3: ASRPPLRSYEQY
D: .; J: TRBJ2-2; V: TRBV19; CDR3: ASSMAWGGPANTGELF
D: .; J: TRBJ2-6; V: TRBV30; CDR3: ACSGPRGANVLT
D: .; J: TRBJ2-1; V: TRBV7-9; CDR3: ASSLGVGSSYNEQF
D: TRBD1; J: TRBJ1-1; V: TRBV6-1; CDR3: ASRDRGVTEAF
D: .; J: TRBJ1-2; V: TRBV18; CDR3: ASSPPTDFYGYT